A single sample gave rise to the 22 T cell receptor beta chains below, sequenced in a study of human T cells and chemical hapten exposure. TCRdb passed the RACE reads through MiXCR, listing each CDR3 protein once. The sample contains some 70,000 distinct CDR3 sequences, about 10% of which appear only once. This sample's time point: pre-sensitization, week 0. Treatment in this sample: therapeutic diphenylcyclopropenone sensitization with weekly scalp DPC. The sequencing here drew on whole blood, taken in connection with sensitization to the hapten diphenylcyclopropenone (DPC). These receptors were taken from a woman between 45 and 65 years old with alopecia areata. Some clones in this sample may be carry-over from other donors' samples.

This clonotype was found many times. The chain uses TRBV6-6 and TRBJ1-5, with TRBD1 identical over 9 bases. This CDR3 region has 17 residues. The germline V gene encodes CDR1 MNHNY and CDR2 SVGAGI (reference sequence). The trim removed 6 bases at V and 1 base at J, leaving 10 bases unmatched. The CDR3, as DNA: TGTGCCAGCAGGGGCCGGGACAGGGAGTTCAGCAATCAGCCCCAGCATTTT. Translated, it gives CASRGRDREFSNQPQHF.

This clonotype was observed at least ten times. V and J are TRBV10-1 and TRBJ2-5; D unclear. Germline V CDR1 and CDR2: WNHNN, SYGVQD (reference sequence). This CDR3 comprises 13 residues. The V and J ends lost 0 bases and 5 bases respectively, with 7 bases between them. The CDR3 DNA reads TGCGCCAGCAGTGAGTCGATGGTGGAGACCCAGTACTTC. Protein sequence: CASSESMVETQYF.

The sample holds many counts of this clonotype. This chain uses TRBV11-2 with TRBJ2-2; TRBD2 aligns across 10 bases. V was pared by 2 bases and J by 6 bases, with 3 bases of the junction left unmatched. Per the germline V gene, CDR1 is SGHAT and CDR2 is FQNNGV. The CDR3 has 15 residues. CDR3 sequence reads: CASSLMLAGAGELFF. DNA of the CDR3: TGTGCCAGCAGCTTAATGCTAGCGGGAGCCGGGGAGCTGTTTTTT.

This clonotype was found many times. The genes are TRBV18 and TRBJ2-5; no firm D call. V lost 0 bases and J lost 5, with 4 bases in between. The CDR3 is made up of 12 amino acids. CDR1 and CDR2 (germline): KGHSH, LQKENI. CDR3 loop: CASSPPSETQYF. The CDR3 DNA reads as TGTGCCAGCTCACCACCCTCCGAGACCCAGTACTTC.

A few counts support this clonotype. The rearrangement joins TRBV12-3 or TRBV12-4 to TRBJ2-3; 9 bases agree with TRBD1. The length of the CDR3 is 13 residues. With 7 bases clipped from V and 3 bases from J, the junction kept 2 bases outside the gene matches. CDR3 loop: CASNRGQTDTQYF. CDR3 sequence (DNA): TGTGCCAGCAACAGGGGGCAAACAGATACGCAGTATTTT.

This clonotype came up a few times. The chain employs TRBV5-4 and TRBJ2-1; 12 positions match TRBD2. The germline V gene encodes CDR1 SGHNT and CDR2 YYREEE (reference sequence). The V segment lost 4 bases and the J segment 4 bases; nucleotides outside the gene matches: 9. This CDR3 is built from 17 residues. CDR3 protein: CASSPYTSGGSYNEQFF. The CDR3 coding sequence is TGTGCCAGCAGCCCGTATACTAGCGGGGGGTCATACAATGAGCAGTTCTTC. The full variable domain, in which reference TRBV5-4 and TRBJ2-1 provide the parts outside the CDR3, is ETGVTQSPTHLIKTRGQQVTLRCSSQSGHNTVSWYQQALGQGPQFIFQYYREEENGRGNFPPRFSGLQFPNYSSELNVNALELDDSALYLCASSPYTSGGSYNEQFFGPGTRLTVL.

Many counts were recorded for this clonotype. This chain links TRBV6-5 with TRBJ1-6, with 8 bases that match TRBD1. Germline V gene lookup returns CDR1 MNHEY and CDR2 SVGAGI. The CDR3 sequence is 16 residues long. The junction had 3 bases not matched to a gene; V was cut back by 5 bases and J by 0 bases. CDR3: CASSRTGSSYNSPLHF. DNA of the CDR3: TGTGCCAGCAGTCGGACAGGGAGCTCCTATAATTCACCCCTCCACTTT.

This clonotype was seen at least ten times. This chain connects TRBV11-2 to TRBJ2-7, with 8 bases matching TRBD2. J lost 7 bases, V lost 4 bases, and 12 bases had no gene match. The CDR3 totals 15 residues. The V gene's germline CDR1 is SGHAT and CDR2 FQNNGV. The DNA of the CDR3 is TGTGCCAGCAGCTCCGGCAGCGGGGGAACAAGGGAGCAGTACTTC. The encoded protein is CASSSGSGGTREQYF.

The chain combines TRBV28 with TRBJ2-2; D call uncertain. The V end lost 5 bases, the J end lost 9 bases, and 19 bases lay between the germline ends. This CDR3 spans 15 amino acids. Germline CDR1 MDHEN, CDR2 SYDVKM. The CDR3 DNA follows: TGTGCCAGCAGTAACTCAGGTGCTCACCCCCGGGAGCTGTTTTTT. This sequence encodes CASSNSGAHPRELFF.

The V and J genes are TRBV29-1 and TRBJ2-1; D is possibly TRBD2 (6 bases). CDR1 is SQVTM, CDR2 ANQGSEA, per germline. The CDR3 is 15 amino acids. Trimming stripped 1 base from V and 1 base from J, with 11 bases between. CDR3: CSVEGAAGSYNEQFF. The CDR3 DNA reads TGCAGCGTTGAAGGTGCCGCGGGATCCTACAATGAGCAGTTCTTC.

In this sample, this clonotype turned up a few times. The chain recombines TRBV30 with TRBJ1-3, with a weak D call TRBD1 (6 bases). The CDR3 covers 15 residues. The V and J ends lost 1 base and 0 bases respectively, with 10 bases between them. Germline assignment: CDR1 GTSNPN and CDR2 SVGIG (reference sequence). CDR3 in DNA: TGTGCCTGGAGTGGGGACACAAGCTCTGGAAACACCATATATTTT. Translated: CAWSGDTSSGNTIYF.

At least ten counts were recorded for this clonotype. V usage is TRBV7-2 and J usage is TRBJ1-6, with 7 bases lining up with TRBD1. V trimming: 5 bases; J trimming: 3 bases; junction bases outside the gene matches: 13. Germline V gene data show CDR1 as SGHTA and CDR2 as FQGNSA. CDR3 length equals 18 residues. The CDR3 DNA reads TGTGCCAGCAGCGGGCGGAGAAACCGGGACAGCTATAATTCACCCCTCCACTTT. It specifies CASSGRRNRDSYNSPLHF.

This chain joins TRBV9 and TRBJ2-7; a possible D gene is TRBD2 (6 bases). Germline V gene data show CDR1 as SGDLS and CDR2 as YYNGEE. Trimming pared 0 bases from V and 3 bases from J, leaving 7 bases between. This CDR3 is 13 amino acids long. The CDR3 sequence is CASSVGLDYEQYF. CDR3 coding DNA: TGTGCCAGCAGCGTAGGACTAGACTACGAGCAGTACTTC.

This clonotype has only a few counts. The chain has TRBV29-1 and TRBJ2-1; 9 bases align to TRBD2. CDR1 and CDR2 (germline): SQVTM, ANQGSEA. Unmatched junction bases numbered 11, after V lost 2 bases and J lost 3 bases. The CDR3 sequence is 17 residues long. As DNA, the CDR3 is TGCAGCGTTGAATTAGCGGGAGCTCCTGGGGTCTACAATGAGCAGTTCTTC. Protein: CSVELAGAPGVYNEQFF.

The V and J genes are TRBV7-2 and TRBJ1-5; no clear D gene. The CDR3 loop spans 13 amino acids. Germline V gene lookup returns CDR1 SGHTA and CDR2 FQGNSA. Trimming removed 1 base from V and 9 bases from J, with 10 bases in between. The CDR3 DNA sequence: TGTGCCAGCAGCTTAGACCTTGCAGGGCCCCAGCATTTT. Encoded protein: CASSLDLAGPQHF.

The chain links TRBV28 to TRBJ1-5; no definite D call. In germline, CDR1 is MDHEN, CDR2 SYDVKM. The CDR3 covers 14 residues. The V and J ends lost 5 bases and 0 bases respectively, with 8 bases between them. CDR3 sequence reads: CASSPIVSNQPQHF. In DNA, the CDR3 is TGTGCCAGCAGTCCGATTGTTAGCAATCAGCCCCAGCATTTT.

This clonotype was picked up many times. This chain joins TRBV24-1 and TRBJ2-1; 9 bases align to TRBD2. The CDR3 has 14 amino acids. V lost 10 bases to trimming and J lost 7 bases; unmatched junction nucleotides: 10. Germline V gene data show CDR1 as KGHDR and CDR2 as SFDVKD. In DNA, the CDR3 is TGTGCCACAAGTCCGACTAGCGGAGGGAATGAGCAGTTCTTC. As protein: CATSPTSGGNEQFF.

This clonotype was seen repeatedly, ten times or more. CDR3 residues: CSATTPGANVLTF. The CDR3 DNA is TGCAGTGCTACTACTCCAGGGGCCAACGTCCTGACTTTC. This chain links TRBV20-1 with TRBJ2-6, with no clear D. V was shortened by 4 bases and J by 4 bases, with 8 bases between the two germline ends. The CDR3 totals 13 residues. The germline CDR1 and CDR2 sequences are DFQATT and SNEGSKA (reference sequence).

The table lists this clonotype with many counts. The chain carries TRBV6-6 and TRBJ1-6; D is possibly TRBD1 (6 bases). Germline V gene lookup returns CDR1 MNHNY and CDR2 SVGAGI (reference sequence). The CDR3 extends over 15 amino acids. Trimming removed 8 bases at V and 5 bases at J, with 16 bases between. The CDR3 DNA follows: TGTGCCAGCTCGGGGGGCGGCCAGAATAATTCACCCCTCCACTTT. Translation gives CASSGGGQNNSPLHF.

Many counts were recorded for this clonotype. The J gene is TRBJ1-5, the V gene TRBV6-6, with D possibly being TRBD1 (5 bases). V lost 8 bases to trimming and J lost 3 bases, with 17 bases between them. The CDR3 is 15 residues long. CDR1 and CDR2 from the germline V gene are MNHNY and SVGAGI (reference sequence). Here the CDR3 reads CASRRGQDLNQPQHF. The DNA for the CDR3 is TGTGCCAGCCGCCGGGGCCAGGACCTCAATCAGCCCCAGCATTTT.

The sample holds many counts of this clonotype. This chain connects TRBV3-1 to TRBJ1-3; 7 bases map to TRBD1. The CDR3 has 17 amino acids. CDR1 is LGHDT and CDR2 is YNNKEL in the germline V gene (reference sequence). V shed 6 bases and J 0 bases; nucleotides not matched to a gene: 11. CDR3 region: CASRPSTRTGSGNTIYF. The DNA of the CDR3 is TGTGCCAGCAGGCCTTCCACCCGGACAGGCTCTGGAAACACCATATATTTT.

There are a few counts of this clonotype. The CDR3 coding sequence is TGTGCCAGCAGCCAAGTTCCGTTGCGGGGCTACACCTTC. Translation: CASSQVPLRGYTF. The genes are TRBV14 and TRBJ1-2; D uncertain. Trimming pared 1 base from V and 8 bases from J, leaving 11 bases between. The CDR3 runs 13 residues. CDR1 and CDR2 from the germline V gene are SGHDN and FVKESK.